The source of this TCR beta chain is a study of blood T cell repertoires in COVID-19. Overall study: Samples taken during acute and convalescent COVID-19 were collected in the United States, Italy and Spain. The analysed material was cDNA or gDNA that came from T cells, B-cell-depleted T cells, or PBMCs.

Per the study methods: Amplification with reference gene primers provided the estimates of nucleated cell counts. Measured with immunoSEQ multiplex PCR; TCRdb has only the in-frame clones, and not every one. That table supplies the V and J calls and clone size; D and trimming were determined from the DNA. The profile shows fewer than 70,000 clones, approximately 86% of them singletons. The CDR3 runs 15 residues. In germline, CDR1 is SGHAT, CDR2 FQNNGV. Trimming took 3 bases from V and 6 from J, leaving 14 bases between them. The V gene is TRBV11-2, the J gene TRBJ2-2, with TRBD1 as a possible D gene (6 bases). The receptor comes from a woman between 65 and 79 years old with active COVID-19. The sample comprised peripheral blood. CDR3 protein: CASSLIRGAAGELFF. Written as DNA, the CDR3 is TGTGCCAGCAGCTTGATCAGGGGCGCGGCCGGGGAGCTGTTTTTT.